This TCR beta chain was obtained from a study of molecular identifiers for immune sequencing clone quantification. Findings and caveats of the study: The study reportedly detected spiked Jurkat TCR RNA from one cell among one million naive cells.

The count of this clonotype is one. Its antigen remains unknown. A much larger clone lies a single base off, so this may be a read error. The CDR3 end shows no conserved phenylalanine or tryptophan, and so a read error is likely. Previously described methods with listed TCR primers produced the bulk TCR libraries. TCRdb reprocessed the PCR reads via MiXCR and lists one record per CDR3 protein. The table shows nearly 650,000 distinct CDR3 sequences, with around 25% occurring only once. Between roughly 20,000 and 1,100,000 sorted cells, with 10%, 30% or 50% RNA, yielded naive CD8 libraries. A CD8+CD4-CCR7+CD45RA+ phenotype served as the sorting definition for naive CD8 T cells. Looked up from germline, CDR1 is SNHLY and CDR2 is FYNNEI. The CDR3 has 17 amino acids. V was pared by 4 bases and J by 6 bases, with 21 bases between.

Sample: naive CD8+ T cells from blood, with Jurkat cell RNA spiked in. The sample's subset: FACS-sorted CD8+CD4-CCR7+CD45RA+ naive T cells. The TCR originated in a human donor in good health. Some libraries in this study had Jurkat cell RNA spiked in. The rearrangement uses TRBV2 and TRBJ1-4; D is unresolved. CDR3 sequence reads: CASSVRRDTLKDEKLFL. In DNA, the CDR3 is TGTGCCAGCAGTGTGAGGAGAGATACACTGAAGGATGAAAAACTGTTTCTT.